One and the same sample provided the 18 T cell receptor beta chains below, sequenced in a study of T cell clonality in common variable immunodeficiency. Measured with immunoSEQ multiplex PCR; TCRdb has only the in-frame clones, and not every one. The counts give roughly 55,000 clones, none of them seen only once; approximately 5.4% is held by the top ten. Sequencing was carried out using peripheral blood mononuclear cells. Source of these receptors: a person between 18 and 69 years old in good health.

This clone was picked up many times. The read gets to within 3 residues of the CDR3 end, and the germline J gene fills in the rest. The chain carries TRBV20-1 and TRBJ2-3; no definite D call. CDR3 size: 14 residues. V was pared by 2 bases and J by 2 bases, with 11 bases between. The V gene's germline CDR1 is DFQATT and CDR2 SNEGSKA (reference sequence). The CDR3 bases that were read are TGCAGTGCTAGAAATAGACTCCACACAGATACG. This sequence encodes CSARNRLHTDT. The whole CDR3 region reads CSARNRLHTDTQYF.

This clone came up many times. The read falls 3 residues short of the CDR3 end, and the missing part is taken from the germline J gene. The chain has TRBV5-4 and TRBJ1-2; D is unclear. The CDR3 is 15 residues long. V was cut by 6 bases and J by 2 bases, with 17 bases left in between. Germline V gene sequence: CDR1 SGHNT, CDR2 YYREEE (reference sequence). CDR3 DNA, as far as it was read: TGTGCCAGCAATCGAAGAACAGTTCTAAACTATGGC. It is translated as CASNRRTVLNYG. The full-length CDR3 reads as CASNRRTVLNYGYTF.

This clone was recorded at least ten times. Read coverage stops 3 residues before the CDR3 terminus; the germline J gene supplies the remainder. The rearrangement uses TRBV4-2 and TRBJ2-3; a weak D match, TRBD2 (6 bases). The V and J ends lost 4 bases and 2 bases respectively, with 19 bases between them. Germline-derived CDR1 and CDR2 are LGHNA and YNFKEQ. This CDR3 is 17 amino acids long. The CDR3: CASSPPGTPPFTDTQYF. The covered CDR3 bases are TGTGCCAGCAGCCCCCCCGGGACTCCACCTTTCACAGATACG.

The table lists this clone with many counts. The CDR3 loop reads CASSSQRSFYEQYF. Partial CDR3 DNA: TGTGCCAGCAGCTCGCAGCGCTCTTTCTACGAG. This chain links TRBV7-9 with TRBJ2-7; D remains unclear. The CDR3 end lies 3 residues beyond the end of the read and is filled in from the germline J gene. Trimming stripped 4 bases from V and 3 bases from J, with 13 bases between. This CDR3 comprises 14 residues. From germline, CDR1 is SEHNR and CDR2 FQNEAQ (reference sequence).

This clone was counted many times. The sequence runs out 3 residues before the end of the CDR3; the remainder is reconstructed from the germline J gene. The chain carries TRBV19 and TRBJ1-2; 11 bases line up with TRBD1. J lost 5 bases, V lost 9 bases, and 11 bases had no gene match. The length of the CDR3 is 15 residues. Germline CDR1 is LNHDA and CDR2 is SQIVND (reference sequence). CDR3: CASITGQGVRYGYTF. Incomplete CDR3 DNA: TGTGCCAGCATAACGGGACAGGGGGTTCGATATGGC.

The sample holds many counts of this clone. The read terminates 3 residues ahead of where the CDR3 ends, so the germline J gene completes it. The rearrangement uses TRBV5-4 and TRBJ2-1, with 10 positions matching TRBD2. Losses at the gene ends were 3 bases for V and 8 bases for J; bases not matched to a gene: 8. Germline V gene lookup returns CDR1 SGHNT and CDR2 YYREEE (reference sequence). This CDR3 region has 15 residues. The CDR3 region is CASSWGTSEVYEQFF. The DNA read from the CDR3 is TGTGCCAGCAGCTGGGGGACTAGCGAAGTATATGAG.

There are many counts of this clone. The CDR3 goes on 3 residues after the read ends, and that part is filled in from the germline J gene. The chain has TRBV18 and TRBJ1-5; D may be TRBD1 (5 bases). Germline CDR1 and CDR2: KGHSH and LQKENI. Trimming cost V 3 bases and J 4 bases, with 10 bases left between them. This CDR3 has 14 residues. This chain's CDR3 is CASSPSGTNQPQHF. The sequenced CDR3 bases are TGTGCCAGCTCACCCTCCGGGACTAATCAGCCC.

This clone was detected ten times or more. The CDR3 end is not reached by the read, which stops 3 residues before it; the germline J gene fills it in. The V call is TRBV6-1, the J call TRBJ2-5, with D perhaps TRBD1 (6 bases). The CDR3 covers 15 residues. V lost 4 bases and J 7 bases, leaving 19 bases between the germline ends. CDR1 is MNHNS and CDR2 is SASEGT in the germline V gene. Incomplete CDR3 DNA: TGTGCCAGCAGTGCCAAAGGGCAGGGGAGAAGGACC. Encoded protein: CASSAKGQGRRT. The entire CDR3 is CASSAKGQGRRTQYF.

This clone has a count of ten or more. The read is 3 residues too short to cover the CDR3 end, so that end is filled in from the germline J gene. The chain has TRBV5-1 and TRBJ2-7; tentative D call: TRBD2 (6 bases). CDR1 and CDR2 from the germline V gene are SGHRS and YFSETQ. The CDR3 spans 13 residues. Deletions cut 4 bases from V and 3 bases from J, with 11 bases between. The CDR3 bases that were read are TGCGCCAGCAGCGGGACTCGGCACTACGAG. Amino acid sequence: CASSGTRHYE. The complete CDR3 reads CASSGTRHYEQYF.

This clone was seen many times. At one of its ends the junction is not consistent with the germline gene, which may arise from a read error. The observed sequence ends 3 residues before the CDR3 terminus, with the missing tail filled in from the germline J gene. V and J are TRBV4-2 and TRBJ1-1, with no clear D. The CDR3 length is 15 residues. The V gene's germline CDR1 is LGHNA and CDR2 YNFKEQ. The CDR3 loop is CASSQDSDMNTEAFF. CDR3 DNA (partial): TGCGCCAGCAGCCAAGACTCAGACATGAACACTGAA.

This clone was counted many times. The sequence runs out 3 residues before the end of the CDR3; the remainder is reconstructed from the germline J gene. This chain joins TRBV20-1 and TRBJ1-2, with TRBD1 as a possible D gene (6 bases). Trimming stripped 6 bases from V and 6 bases from J, with 14 bases between. The CDR3 consists of 12 residues. Looked up from germline, CDR1 is DFQATT and CDR2 is SNEGSKA (reference sequence). The chain's CDR3 is CSALVRGDGYTF. Partial CDR3 DNA: TGCAGTGCCCTGGTCAGGGGCGATGGC.

This clone has at least ten counts. Coverage ceases 3 residues before the CDR3 finishes, and the germline J gene fills in the end. V usage is TRBV18 and J usage is TRBJ1-2; TRBD1 agrees at 9 bases. Germline values: CDR1 KGHSH, CDR2 LQKENI. This CDR3 contains 15 residues. Trimming at V came to 6 bases and at J to 4 bases, leaving 9 bases not matched to a gene. CDR3 amino acids: CASSPGTGGGYGYTF. Partial CDR3 DNA: TGTGCCAGCTCGCCCGGAACAGGGGGCGGCTATGGC.

This clone was observed many times. The observed sequence ends 3 residues before the CDR3 terminus, with the missing tail filled in from the germline J gene. The chain combines TRBV6-2 or TRBV6-3 with TRBJ1-5, with D maybe TRBD1 (6 bases). This CDR3 is 13 amino acids long. Germline V gene lookup returns CDR1 MNHEY and CDR2 SVGEGT. Trimming removed 6 bases at V and 1 base at J, with 7 bases between. The CDR3 sequence: CASSDRSNQPQHF. CDR3 DNA, as far as it was read: TGTGCCAGCAGCGACAGGAGCAATCAGCCC.

This clone was recorded many times. The read gets to within 3 residues of the CDR3 end, and the germline J gene fills in the rest. The chain links TRBV7-8 to TRBJ1-5, with unresolved D. The V end was cut by 2 bases, the J end by 7 bases, with 9 bases between. The CDR3 is 13 residues long. Germline assignment: CDR1 SGHVS and CDR2 FQNEAQ. The CDR3 sequence: CASSLKVGQPQHF. The CDR3 bases that were read are TGTGCCAGCAGCTTAAAGGTCGGGCAGCCC. Supplemented by reference TRBV7-8 and TRBJ1-5, the full variable domain reads GAGVSQSPRYKVAKRGQDVALRCDPISGHVSLFWYQQALGQGPEFLTYFQNEAQLDKSGLPSDRFFAERPEGSVSTLKIQRTQQEDSAVYLCASSLKVGQPQHFGDGTRLSIL.

This clone was counted ten times or more. Sequencing ends 3 residues short of the CDR3 end; the germline J gene provides the rest. The V and J genes are TRBV30 and TRBJ2-1; 9 nucleotides agree with TRBD2. The CDR3 runs to 14 residues. CDR1 is GTSNPN, CDR2 SVGIG, per germline (reference sequence). V lost 5 bases, J lost 0 bases, and 2 bases stayed unmatched. Partial CDR3 DNA: TGTGCCTGGCATAGCGGGAGCTCCTACAATGAG. Encoded protein: CAWHSGSSYNE. The whole CDR3 sequence reads CAWHSGSSYNEQFF.

This clone showed up many times. The sequence runs out 3 residues before the end of the CDR3; the remainder is reconstructed from the germline J gene. This sequence joins TRBV19 and TRBJ1-5; D remains unclear. The ends were cut back, 6 bases at V and 0 bases at J, with 9 bases in the middle. CDR1 is LNHDA, CDR2 SQIVND, per germline (reference sequence). The CDR3 is 14 residues long. CDR3 sequence: CASSPGNSNQPQHF. The CDR3 DNA, read in part, is TGTGCCAGTAGCCCGGGGAATAGCAATCAGCCC.

The sample holds many counts of this clone. The CDR3 DNA, read in part, is TGCGCCAGCAGCTCCGCGGGGGAGACC. Translation gives CASSSAGET. The whole CDR3 is CASSSAGETQYF. The V and J genes are TRBV5-1 and TRBJ2-5, with D possibly being TRBD2 (6 bases). The read finishes 3 residues shy of the CDR3 end, and the germline J gene is used to complete it. The germline V gene encodes CDR1 SGHRS and CDR2 YFSETQ. V lost 3 bases and J lost 5, with 8 bases in between. CDR3 length equals 12 residues.

This clone was seen ten or more times. Coverage ceases 3 residues before the CDR3 finishes, and the germline J gene fills in the end. The gene calls are TRBV6-2 or TRBV6-3 and TRBJ1-4; a weak D match, TRBD1 (5 bases). The CDR3 length is 16 residues. Germline V gives CDR1 MNHEY, CDR2 SVGEGT. Partial CDR3 DNA: TGTGCCAGCAGTCCCCTCCCTTCCAGACAGTTGGAGAAA. This translates into CASSPLPSRQLEK. The entire CDR3 reads CASSPLPSRQLEKLFF.